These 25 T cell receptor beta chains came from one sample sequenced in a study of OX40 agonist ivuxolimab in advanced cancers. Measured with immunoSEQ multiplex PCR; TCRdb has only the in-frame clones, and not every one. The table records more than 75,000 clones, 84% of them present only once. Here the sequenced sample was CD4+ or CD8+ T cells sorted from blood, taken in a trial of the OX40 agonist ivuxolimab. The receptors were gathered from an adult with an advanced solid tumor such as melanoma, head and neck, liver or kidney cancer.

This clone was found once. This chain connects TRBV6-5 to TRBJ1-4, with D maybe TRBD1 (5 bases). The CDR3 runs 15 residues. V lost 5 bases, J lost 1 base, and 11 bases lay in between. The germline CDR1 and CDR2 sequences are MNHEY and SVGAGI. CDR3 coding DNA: TGTGCCAGCAGTCCTACGGGGGTAACTAATGAAAAACTGTTTTTT. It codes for CASSPTGVTNEKLFF.

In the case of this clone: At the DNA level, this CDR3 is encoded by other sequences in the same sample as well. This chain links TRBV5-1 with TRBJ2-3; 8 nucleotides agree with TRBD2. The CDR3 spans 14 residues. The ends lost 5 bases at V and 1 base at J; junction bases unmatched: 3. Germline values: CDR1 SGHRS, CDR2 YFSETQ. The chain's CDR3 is CASSSTSGTDTQYF. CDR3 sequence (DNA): TGCGCCAGCAGTTCGACTAGCGGCACAGATACGCAGTATTTT.

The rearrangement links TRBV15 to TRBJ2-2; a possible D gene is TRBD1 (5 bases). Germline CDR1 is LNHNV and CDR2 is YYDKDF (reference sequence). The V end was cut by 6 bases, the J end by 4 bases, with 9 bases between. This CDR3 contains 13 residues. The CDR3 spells CATSTDSTGELFF. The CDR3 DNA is TGTGCCACCAGTACCGACAGCACCGGGGAGCTGTTTTTT. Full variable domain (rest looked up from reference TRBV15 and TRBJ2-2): DAMVIQNPRYQVTQFGKPVTLSCSQTLNHNVMYWYQQKSSQAPKLLFHYYDKDFNNEADTPDNFQSRRPNTSFCFLDIRSPGLGDTAMYLCATSTDSTGELFFGEGSRLTVL.

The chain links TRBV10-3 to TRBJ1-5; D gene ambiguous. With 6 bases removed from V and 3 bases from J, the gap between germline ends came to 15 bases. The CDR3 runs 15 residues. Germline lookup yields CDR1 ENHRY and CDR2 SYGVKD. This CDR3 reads CAIRPGLEANQPQHF. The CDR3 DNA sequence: TGTGCCATCAGACCGGGATTAGAAGCCAATCAGCCCCAGCATTTT.

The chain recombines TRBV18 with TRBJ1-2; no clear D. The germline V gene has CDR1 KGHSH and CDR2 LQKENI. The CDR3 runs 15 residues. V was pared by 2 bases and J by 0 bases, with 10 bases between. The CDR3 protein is CASSPSGGANYGYTF. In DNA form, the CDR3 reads TGTGCCAGCTCACCATCGGGCGGAGCTAACTATGGCTACACCTTC.

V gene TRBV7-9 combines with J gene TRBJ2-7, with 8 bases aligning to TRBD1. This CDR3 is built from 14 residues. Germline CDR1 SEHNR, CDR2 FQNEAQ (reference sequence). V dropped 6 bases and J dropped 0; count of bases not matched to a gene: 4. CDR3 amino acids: CASRRGTGSYEQYF. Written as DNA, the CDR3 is TGTGCCAGCAGAAGAGGGACAGGCTCCTACGAGCAGTACTTC. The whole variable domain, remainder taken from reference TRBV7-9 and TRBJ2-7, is DTGVSQNPRHKITKRGQNVTFRCDPISEHNRLYWYRQTLGQGPEFLTYFQNEAQLEKSRLLSDRFSAERPKGSFSTLEIQRTEQGDSAMYLCASRRGTGSYEQYFGPGTRLTVT.

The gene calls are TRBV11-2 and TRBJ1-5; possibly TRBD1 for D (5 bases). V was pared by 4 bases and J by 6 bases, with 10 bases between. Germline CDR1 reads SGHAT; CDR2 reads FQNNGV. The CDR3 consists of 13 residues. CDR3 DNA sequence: TGTGCCAGCAGCTGGGGGGTGAGTCAGCCCCAGCATTTT. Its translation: CASSWGVSQPQHF. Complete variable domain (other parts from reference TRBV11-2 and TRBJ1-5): EAGVAQSPRYKIIEKRQSVAFWCNPISGHATLYWYQQILGQGPKLLIQFQNNGVVDDSQLPKDRFSAERLKGVDSTLKIQPAKLEDSAVYLCASSWGVSQPQHFGDGTRLSIL.

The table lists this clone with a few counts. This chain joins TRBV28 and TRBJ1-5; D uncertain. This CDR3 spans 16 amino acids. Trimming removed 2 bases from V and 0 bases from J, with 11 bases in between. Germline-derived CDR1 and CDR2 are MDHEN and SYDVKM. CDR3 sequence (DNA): TGTGCCAGCAGTTTAGGCGCTAAGGTTAGCAATCAGCCCCAGCATTTT. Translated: CASSLGAKVSNQPQHF.

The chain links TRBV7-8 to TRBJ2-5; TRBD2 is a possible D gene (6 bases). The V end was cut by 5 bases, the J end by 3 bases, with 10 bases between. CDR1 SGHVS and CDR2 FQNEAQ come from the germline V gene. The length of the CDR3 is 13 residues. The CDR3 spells CASSAGPKETQYF. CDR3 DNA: TGTGCCAGCAGCGCGGGGCCTAAAGAGACCCAGTACTTC. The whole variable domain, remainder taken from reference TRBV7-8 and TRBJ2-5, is GAGVSQSPRYKVAKRGQDVALRCDPISGHVSLFWYQQALGQGPEFLTYFQNEAQLDKSGLPSDRFFAERPEGSVSTLKIQRTQQEDSAVYLCASSAGPKETQYFGPGTRLLVL.

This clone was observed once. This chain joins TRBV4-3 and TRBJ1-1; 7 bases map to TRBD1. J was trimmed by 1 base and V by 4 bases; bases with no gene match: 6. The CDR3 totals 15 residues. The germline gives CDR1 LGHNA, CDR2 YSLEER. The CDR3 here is CASSPGQVRNTEAFF. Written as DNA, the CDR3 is TGCGCCAGCAGCCCTGGACAGGTTAGGAACACTGAAGCTTTCTTT.

CDR3 coding DNA: TGCGCCAGCGGGGGTGGATTAACTAATGAAAAACTGTTTTTT. Residues: CASGGGLTNEKLFF. The V and J genes are TRBV5-1 and TRBJ1-4; D may be TRBD1 (5 bases). Germline V lookup: CDR1 SGHRS, CDR2 YFSETQ. V lost 7 bases and J lost 1, with 11 bases in between. The CDR3 spans 14 residues.

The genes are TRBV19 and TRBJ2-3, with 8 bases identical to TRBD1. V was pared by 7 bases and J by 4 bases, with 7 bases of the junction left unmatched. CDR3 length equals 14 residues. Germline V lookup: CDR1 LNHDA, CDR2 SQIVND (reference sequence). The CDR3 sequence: CASKTTGVADTQYF. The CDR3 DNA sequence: TGTGCCAGTAAAACGACAGGGGTAGCAGATACGCAGTATTTT.

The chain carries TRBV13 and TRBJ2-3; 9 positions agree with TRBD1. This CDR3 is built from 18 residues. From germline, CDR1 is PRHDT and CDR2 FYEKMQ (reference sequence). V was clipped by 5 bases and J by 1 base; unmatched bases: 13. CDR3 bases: TGTGCCAGCAGCCGGACAGGGGCCGATCTACCCCGCACAGATACGCAGTATTTT. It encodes CASSRTGADLPRTDTQYF.

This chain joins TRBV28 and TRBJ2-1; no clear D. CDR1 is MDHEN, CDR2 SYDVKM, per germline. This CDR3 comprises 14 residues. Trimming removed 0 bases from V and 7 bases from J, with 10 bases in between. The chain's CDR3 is CASSLWGLGNEQFF. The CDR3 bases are TGTGCCAGCAGTTTATGGGGTCTAGGGAATGAGCAGTTCTTC.

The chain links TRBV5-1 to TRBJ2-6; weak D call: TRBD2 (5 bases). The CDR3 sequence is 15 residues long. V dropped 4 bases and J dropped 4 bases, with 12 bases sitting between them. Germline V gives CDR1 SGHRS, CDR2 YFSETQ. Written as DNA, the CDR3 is TGCGCCAGCAGCCGCGAGGGAACCGGGGCCAACGTCCTGACTTTC. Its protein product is CASSREGTGANVLTF.

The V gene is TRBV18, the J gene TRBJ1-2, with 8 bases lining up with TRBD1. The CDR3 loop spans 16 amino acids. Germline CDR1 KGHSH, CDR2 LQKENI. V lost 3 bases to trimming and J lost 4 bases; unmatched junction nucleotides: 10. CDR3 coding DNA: TGTGCCAGCTCACCGGGACAGGCGGACTTGGGCTATGGCTACACCTTC. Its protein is CASSPGQADLGYGYTF.

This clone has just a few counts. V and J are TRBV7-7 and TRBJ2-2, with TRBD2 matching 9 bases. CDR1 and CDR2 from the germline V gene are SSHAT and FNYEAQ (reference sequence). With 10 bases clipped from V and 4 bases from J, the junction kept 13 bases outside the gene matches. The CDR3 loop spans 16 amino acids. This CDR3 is CATAGLAGEATGELFF. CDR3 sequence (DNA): TGTGCCACCGCGGGACTAGCAGGGGAGGCCACCGGGGAGCTGTTTTTT.

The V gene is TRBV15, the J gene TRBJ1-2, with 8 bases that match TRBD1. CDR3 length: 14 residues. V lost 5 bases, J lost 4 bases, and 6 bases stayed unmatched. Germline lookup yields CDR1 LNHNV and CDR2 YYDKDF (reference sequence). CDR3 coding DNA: TGTGCCACCAGCGGGGGACAGGCCCTCTATGGCTACACCTTC. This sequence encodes CATSGGQALYGYTF.

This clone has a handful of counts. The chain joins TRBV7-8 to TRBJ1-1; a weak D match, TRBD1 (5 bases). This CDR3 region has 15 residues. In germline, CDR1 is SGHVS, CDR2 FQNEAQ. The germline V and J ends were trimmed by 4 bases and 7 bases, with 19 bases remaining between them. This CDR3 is CASSYYGETTGEAFF. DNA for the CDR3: TGTGCCAGCAGCTATTACGGCGAAACCACAGGTGAAGCTTTCTTT.

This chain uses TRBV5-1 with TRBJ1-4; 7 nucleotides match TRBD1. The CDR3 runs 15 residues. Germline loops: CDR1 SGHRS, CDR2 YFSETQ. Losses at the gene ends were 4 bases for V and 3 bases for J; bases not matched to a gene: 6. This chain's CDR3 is CASSTGTAPNEKLFF. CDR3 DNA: TGCGCCAGCAGCACCGGGACAGCCCCTAATGAAAAACTGTTTTTT.

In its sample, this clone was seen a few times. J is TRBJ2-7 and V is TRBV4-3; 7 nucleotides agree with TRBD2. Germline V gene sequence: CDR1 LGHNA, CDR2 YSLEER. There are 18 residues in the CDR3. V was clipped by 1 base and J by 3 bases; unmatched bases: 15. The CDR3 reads CASSQAFGVGGGNYEQYF. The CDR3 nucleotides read TGCGCCAGCAGCCAAGCTTTCGGGGTAGGCGGGGGAAACTACGAGCAGTACTTC.

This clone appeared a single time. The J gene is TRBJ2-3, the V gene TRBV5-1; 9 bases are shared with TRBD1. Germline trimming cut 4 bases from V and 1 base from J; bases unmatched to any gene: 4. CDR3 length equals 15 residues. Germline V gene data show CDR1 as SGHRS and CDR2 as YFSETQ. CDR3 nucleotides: TGCGCCAGCAGCCCCCGGACAGGGGGCACAGATACGCAGTATTTT. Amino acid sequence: CASSPRTGGTDTQYF. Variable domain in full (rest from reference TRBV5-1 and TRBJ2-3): KAGVTQTPRYLIKTRGQQVTLSCSPISGHRSVSWYQQTPGQGLQFLFEYFSETQRNKGNFPGRFSGRQFSNSRSEMNVSTLELGDSALYLCASSPRTGGTDTQYFGPGTRLTVL.

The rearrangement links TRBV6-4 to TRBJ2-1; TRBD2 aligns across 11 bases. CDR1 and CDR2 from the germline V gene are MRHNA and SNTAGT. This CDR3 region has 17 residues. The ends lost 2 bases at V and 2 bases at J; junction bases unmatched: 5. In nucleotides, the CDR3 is TGTGCCAGCAGTGACACTAGCGGGGGCACGCCCTACAATGAGCAGTTCTTC. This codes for CASSDTSGGTPYNEQFF.

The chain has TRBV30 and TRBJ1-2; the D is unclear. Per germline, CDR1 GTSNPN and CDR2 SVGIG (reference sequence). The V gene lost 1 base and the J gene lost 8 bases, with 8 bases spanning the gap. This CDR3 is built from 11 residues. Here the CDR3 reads CAWSEPRGYTF. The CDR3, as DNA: TGTGCCTGGAGTGAACCCAGGGGCTACACCTTC.

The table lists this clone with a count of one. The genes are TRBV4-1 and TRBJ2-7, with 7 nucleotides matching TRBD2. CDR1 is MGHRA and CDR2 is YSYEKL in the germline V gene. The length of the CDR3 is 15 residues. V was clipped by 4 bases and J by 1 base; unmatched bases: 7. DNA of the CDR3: TGCGCCAGCAGCCGTGGAATAGCGGGTTCCTACGAGCAGTACTTC. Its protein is CASSRGIAGSYEQYF.